The 6 T cell receptor beta chains below all came from one sample that was sequenced in a study of beta chain features in type 1 diabetes. Regarding the study as a whole: Type 1 diabetes patients showed a moderate but significant shortening of TCRB CDR3s in all four CD4+ subsets.

Reverse transcription of all isolated RNA meant that expressed TCRB transcripts were sequenced. Generated by immunoSEQ multiplex PCR, the TCRdb table keeps only in-frame clones and is missing some. This sample carries about 47,000 clones, roughly 47% of them seen once, and the ten largest clones take roughly 0.13%. For these receptors, no antigen is known. The material sequenced was stem cell memory CD4+ T cells from blood. The receptor set was obtained from a young man with type 1 diabetes.

There are a few counts of this clone. The chain recombines TRBV27 with TRBJ2-3, with TRBD2 identical over 9 bases. The CDR3 consists of 14 residues. Germline lookup yields CDR1 MNHEY and CDR2 SMNVEV (reference sequence). V lost 5 bases, J lost 5 bases, and 5 bases stayed unmatched. The CDR3 region is CASSVAGARDTQYF. Here the CDR3 DNA reads TGTGCCAGCAGTGTAGCGGGAGCCAGAGATACGCAGTATTTT.

This chain joins TRBV7-9 and TRBJ1-2; D gene uncertain. V shed 3 bases and J shed 4 bases, with 15 bases lying between them. CDR1 is SEHNR, CDR2 FQNEAQ, per germline (reference sequence). There are 15 residues in the CDR3. The CDR3, as DNA: TGTGCCAGCAGCTTTGGGCCGGGGATTTCCTATGGCTACACCTTC. As protein: CASSFGPGISYGYTF.

There are a few counts of this clone. The chain carries TRBV7-9 and TRBJ2-5; unclear D gene. Germline CDR1 and CDR2: SEHNR and FQNEAQ (reference sequence). The ends were cut back, 3 bases at V and 1 base at J, with 6 bases in the middle. The CDR3 spans 13 residues. CDR3 nucleotides: TGTGCCAGCAGCTTTTCCGTCCAAGAGACCCAGTACTTC. Its translation is CASSFSVQETQYF.

This clone occurred a few times. V and J are TRBV6-9 and TRBJ1-4; TRBD1 matches 7 bases. Trimming removed 0 bases from V and 8 bases from J; junction bases left unmatched: 12. The germline gives CDR1 MNHGY, CDR2 SVAAGI. The CDR3 contains 17 residues. In DNA, the CDR3 is TGTGCCAGCAGTTATTCCACTAGCGGCAGGGGGGAGGAAAAACTGTTTTTT. It yields the protein CASSYSTSGRGEEKLFF.

This clone has a single count. J is TRBJ2-7 and V is TRBV7-9; D may be TRBD2 (6 bases). The V end was cut by 5 bases, the J end by 0 bases, with 11 bases between. CDR3 length equals 14 residues. CDR1 is SEHNR, CDR2 FQNEAQ, per germline (reference sequence). CDR3 protein: CASSLPGSSYEQYF. The CDR3 region has the DNA TGTGCCAGCAGCCTCCCCGGGAGCTCCTACGAGCAGTACTTC.

In regard to this clone: Distinct nucleotide sequences in the sample also encode this CDR3. This sequence joins TRBV5-1 and TRBJ1-1, with D possibly TRBD1 on 5 matching bases. Trimming removed 3 bases from V and 5 bases from J, with 17 bases in between. Germline V CDR1 and CDR2: SGHRS, YFSETQ. The CDR3 sequence is 15 residues long. CDR3 coding DNA: TGCGCCAGCAGCTGGACCGGGACTCGAAAGACTGAAGCTTTCTTT. This codes for CASSWTGTRKTEAFF.